This TCR beta chain was retrieved from a study of lymphopenia after photon versus proton radiotherapy. Study results and caveats: A bigger post-nadir fall in TCR diversity correlated inversely with survival time in deceased patients. Post-nadir diversity loss with photons came from oligoclonal expansion, particularly CD8+ Temra cells.

The assay was immunoSEQ multiplex PCR, and TCRdb's table has in-frame clones only and misses some. The sample lists more than 25,000 clones; about nine tenths were seen once. Concerning this clone: The target antigen is unknown.

Trimming stripped 5 bases from V and 0 bases from J, with 5 bases between. CDR1 and CDR2 (germline): WSHSY, SAAADI. CDR3 size: 13 residues. Sequenced here: peripheral blood, sampled from a patient treated with photon-based radiotherapy. The origin of this receptor is a man over 45 with gastric cancer. The rearrangement links TRBV10-2 to TRBJ2-1; D gene ambiguous. CDR3 nucleotides: TGCGCCAGCAGTCTCAACTCCTACAATGAGCAGTTCTTC. Translated: CASSLNSYNEQFF.